A selection of T cell receptor beta chains follows, all from one sample in a study of Graves' ophthalmopathy and Graves' hyperthyroidism. TCRdb passed the multiplex PCR reads through MiXCR, listing each CDR3 protein once. Here the sample spans about 480,000 distinct CDR3 sequences, around 14% being singletons. The source material was blood. The receptors derive from a woman in her twenties or thirties with Graves' ophthalmopathy. CDR3s include the opening cysteine and the closing phenylalanine or tryptophan. D genes are given only for firm matches. Clone size is not always given. Where it is, it says once, few, many or a class for expanded clones.

clone_size j_call v_call d_call cdr3_nt cdr3_aa
many TRBJ1-1 TRBV27 TRBD1 TGTGCCAGCAGTCCAGGGACAGGGAAAATGAACACTGAAGCTTTCTTT CASSPGTGKMNTEAFF
many TRBJ1-1 TRBV6-1 NA TGTGCCAGCAGGGCGACAGTGAACACTGAAGCTTTCTTT CASRATVNTEAFF
many TRBJ1-3 TRBV6-5 NA TGTGCCAGCAGACGAGACAGCTCTGGAAACACCATATATTTT CASRRDSSGNTIYF
many TRBJ1-1 TRBV7-8 NA TGTGCCAGCAGCAGGGTGGGCACTGAAGCTTTCTTT CASSRVGTEAFF
many TRBJ2-5 TRBV4-2 NA TGTGCCAGCAGCCAAGACGTAGCCGAGACCCAGTACTTC CASSQDVAETQYF
few TRBJ1-2 TRBV11-2 NA TGTGCCAGCAGCTTAGGGTCAGGCGAAAATGGCTACACCTTC CASSLGSGENGYTF
NA TRBJ2-7 TRBV6-5 NA TGTGCCAGCAGTTACTCTTCGGGCGTCGCCTACGAGCAGTACTTC CASSYSSGVAYEQYF
NA TRBJ1-1 TRBV9 NA TGTGCCAGCAGCACCCGACAGGTGAACACTGAAGCTTGCTTT CASSTRQVNTEACF
many TRBJ2-7 TRBV28 NA TGTGCCAGAACATTCCGGGAGATGTCCTACGAGCAGTACTTC CARTFREMSYEQYF
many TRBJ1-1 TRBV5-1 NA TGCGCCAGCAGCATACAGGGCGGTCTTTTGGACACTGAAGCTTTCTTT CASSIQGGLLDTEAFF
many TRBJ1-5 TRBV6-1 NA TGTGCCAGCAGGCCTCAGGGTAGCAATCAGCCCCAGCATTTT CASRPQGSNQPQHF
NA TRBJ1-3 TRBV18 TRBD1 TGTGCCAGCTCACGAGACAGGGTTGGAAACACCATATATTTT CASSRDRVGNTIYF
many TRBJ1-2 TRBV28 NA TGTGCCAGCAGTTTTGGTTCAGGGGTAGGCGGCTACACCTTC CASSFGSGVGGYTF
many TRBJ1-1 TRBV7-9 NA TGTGCCAGCAGCTTCAGGGCGGATGAAGCTTTCTTT CASSFRADEAFF
many TRBJ1-5 TRBV12-3/TRBV12-4 NA TGTGCCAGCAGCCCCAGGGGAAATAGCAATCAGCCCCAGCATTTT CASSPRGNSNQPQHF
many TRBJ1-1 TRBV19 TRBD1 TGTGCCAGTAGTCCGACAGGGGGAATGAACACTGAAGCTTTCTTT CASSPTGGMNTEAFF
many TRBJ1-1 TRBV6-1 NA TGTGCCCACAGTGACGGACGGAACACTGAAGCTTTCTTT CAHSDGRNTEAFF
many TRBJ1-3 TRBV12-3/TRBV12-4 NA TGTGCCAGCACGGCTCCATCTGGAAACACCATATATTTT CASTAPSGNTIYF
many TRBJ1-1 TRBV12-3/TRBV12-4 NA TGTGCCAGCACCCGGAAAGGACGCCTGAAAGATTTGGCTTTCTTT CASTRKGRLKDLAFF
NA TRBJ2-5 TRBV2 NA TGTGCCAGCAGTGAGAGGGCAGGGGATTATGGAAACCAAGATACCCAGTACTTC CASSERAGDYGNQDTQYF
many TRBJ2-7 TRBV15 TRBD2 TGTGCCACCAGCAGATCTTCGGGGGGGTCATCGCCCTACGAGCAGTACTTC CATSRSSGGSSPYEQYF
many TRBJ2-7 TRBV11-2 NA TGTGCCAGCAGCTTGTCCACAGGGGCGGGAGAGCAGTACTTC CASSLSTGAGEQYF
many TRBJ2-7 TRBV27 NA TGTGCCAGCAGTTCCGCGGGACCCATCTTCGGAGAGCAGTACTTC CASSSAGPIFGEQYF
many TRBJ2-7 TRBV30 TRBD1 TGTGCCTGGAGTGTACGTGTCGGGACAGGGAGGTCCTACGAGCAGTACTTC CAWSVRVGTGRSYEQYF
NA TRBJ1-1 TRBV18 NA TGTGCCAGCTCAACCGGGGGCGGGGGCTTAGCCTCCGCTGAAGCTTTCTTT CASSTGGGGLASAEAFF
many TRBJ2-7 TRBV6-2/TRBV6-3 NA TGTGCCAGCAGTTACCAGGGTGGCTCCTACGAGCAGTACTTC CASSYQGGSYEQYF
NA TRBJ2-5 TRBV7-9 TRBD1 TGTGCCAGCAGCTCGAAACAGGGGCGAAGCCAAGAGACCCAGTACTTC CASSSKQGRSQETQYF
many TRBJ1-1 TRBV6-5 NA TGTGCCAGCACCCAAGCCGGGACCGGGGGGAGAGAAGCTTTCTTT CASTQAGTGGREAFF
many TRBJ2-5 TRBV20-1 NA TGCAGTGCTAGTAGTCCCGGGGCGGGTACCGTGATTCGAGAGACCCAGTACTTC CSASSPGAGTVIRETQYF
many TRBJ2-7 TRBV13 NA TGTGCCAGCAGCCTAGGTGCGGCTACCTACGAGCAGTACTTC CASSLGAATYEQYF
few TRBJ2-7 TRBV3-1 TRBD2 TGTGCCAGCAGCCAAGGATCGGAAGGACTAGCGGGAATGTACGAGCAGTACTTC CASSQGSEGLAGMYEQYF
many TRBJ1-6 TRBV5-1 NA TGCGCCAGCAGCTTGGAAGGCAGCCGTAATTCACCCCTCCACTTT CASSLEGSRNSPLHF
few TRBJ1-1 TRBV18 NA TGTGCCAGCTCACCCCCTGGAGGTGGGAGTGAAGCTTTCTTT CASSPPGGGSEAFF
many TRBJ2-6 TRBV20-1 NA TGCAGTGCTACGGGGCGCTCTGGGGCCAACGTCCTGACTTTC CSATGRSGANVLTF
many TRBJ1-2 TRBV11-2 NA TGTGCCAGCAGTTTAGGGGGGTCTTATGGCTACACCTTC CASSLGGSYGYTF
many TRBJ2-5 TRBV29-1 NA TGCAGCGTTCTCAGGGGTTCCGAGACCCAGTACTTC CSVLRGSETQYF
many TRBJ2-7 TRBV2 NA TGTGCCAGCAGTGAAAAGGGCACACGCTCCTACGAGCAGTACTTC CASSEKGTRSYEQYF
many TRBJ1-1 TRBV12-3/TRBV12-4 NA TGTGCCAGCAGTATGGGGAACACTGAAGCTTTCTTT CASSMGNTEAFF
few TRBJ1-3 TRBV29-1 TRBD1 TGCAGCGCCGTGGACAGGGGGCGAGGAAACACCATATATTTT CSAVDRGRGNTIYF
many TRBJ1-1 TRBV6-1 NA TGTGCCAGCAGTACAGGACAGTACACTGAAGCTTTCTTT CASSTGQYTEAFF
many TRBJ2-7 TRBV7-8 NA TGTGCCAGCAGCTTAGGATTAGCGTTGTCCTACGAGCAGTACTTC CASSLGLALSYEQYF
many TRBJ2-5 TRBV11-3 NA TGTGCCAGCAGCAACAGTGAGACCCAGTACTTC CASSNSETQYF
few TRBJ2-7 TRBV2 NA TGTGCCAGCAGTGAGGGGTGGGGCGAGCAGTACTTC CASSEGWGEQYF
many TRBJ1-2 TRBV30 NA TGTGCCTGGAGTGGAGTAAGGGGCGGCTATGGCTACACCTTC CAWSGVRGGYGYTF
few TRBJ1-1 TRBV19 NA TGTGCCAGTAGAAGGGACGAGACGGCTTTCTTT CASRRDETAFF
few TRBJ2-3 TRBV11-2 NA TGTGCCAGCAGCACGAGGGGTGGGACTCCTGCTTATACGCAGTATTTT CASSTRGGTPAYTQYF
many TRBJ1-1 TRBV5-1 NA TGCGCCAGCAGCTCGGTGGCAGGGCGAACTGAAGCTTTCTTT CASSSVAGRTEAFF
NA TRBJ2-5 TRBV6-1 NA TGTGCCAGCAGTGAAGAGGCACCAAGAGAGACCCAGTACTTC CASSEEAPRETQYF
NA TRBJ1-5 TRBV18 NA TGTGCCAGCTCACCACTTGGTAGAGGCAGCAATCAGCCCCAGCATTTT CASSPLGRGSNQPQHF
many TRBJ1-1 TRBV2 NA TGTGCCAGCAGTGAAATCCTCAAGGACACTGAAGCTTTCTTT CASSEILKDTEAFF
few TRBJ2-4 TRBV30 NA TGTGCCTGGGGGAACTCCTTGGACATTCAGTACTTC CAWGNSLDIQYF
many TRBJ2-5 TRBV11-2 TRBD2 TGTGCCAGCAGCCCGGGGGGGTCCCCCAGCCAAGAGACCCAGTACTTC CASSPGGSPSQETQYF
many TRBJ1-5 TRBV28 TRBD1 TGTGCCAGCACCCCAATACAGGGGGCGGGCAATCAGCCCCAGCATTTT CASTPIQGAGNQPQHF
many TRBJ2-4 TRBV7-2 NA TGTGCCAGCAGCTCGAGGAGGAGGGGCGCGGGGAACATTCAGTACTTC CASSSRRRGAGNIQYF
few TRBJ2-5 TRBV7-2 TRBD2 TGTGCCAGCAGCCCCCACGGGGGAGGGGAGACCCAGTACTTC CASSPHGGGETQYF
NA TRBJ1-1 TRBV4-2 NA TGTGCCAGCAGCCAAGCGGGACACAAGAACACTGAAGCTTGCTTT CASSQAGHKNTEACF
many TRBJ2-5 TRBV18 TRBD2 TGTGCCAGCTCACCACCGTCTAGCGGACTACAAGAGACCCAGTACTTC CASSPPSSGLQETQYF
many TRBJ1-2 TRBV29-1 NA TGCAGCGTTCGGGATGTAAACTATGGCTACACCTTC CSVRDVNYGYTF
many TRBJ2-7 TRBV20-1 TRBD1 TGCAGTGCTAGTTCGTATCGGGACAGGGGTTACGAGCAGTACTTC CSASSYRDRGYEQYF
few TRBJ2-5 TRBV6-1 TRBD2 TGTGCCAGCAGTGAGCCGACTAGCGCTAGTTTGGAGACCCAGTACTTC CASSEPTSASLETQYF